This entry concerns a single TCR beta chain. V shed 7 bases and J shed 1 base, with 16 bases lying between them. Germline V gene data show CDR1 as LNHDA and CDR2 as SQIVND (reference sequence). The CDR3 is 16 residues long. RNA transcripts provided the source from which TCR beta CDR3 regions were amplified. The HTBI set primed first-round TCR CDR3 RT-PCR. TCRdb analysed the multiplex PCR reads with MiXCR anew, one entry per CDR3 protein. The data hold approximately 640,000 distinct CDR3 sequences, with about 45% observed a single time. Thyroid ultrasound, orbital computed tomography, clinical symptoms, and serum thyroxine and TRAb underpinned diagnoses. The sample is drawn from a study of T cells in Graves' hyperthyroidism and ophthalmopathy.

Source material: peripheral blood or thyroid tissue (not recorded which). The chain links TRBV19 to TRBJ2-2; D remains unclear. This clonotype originated in an adult man with Graves' disease, either hyperthyroidism or ophthalmopathy (not recorded which). CDR3 residues: CASTKGRTENTGELFF. Here the CDR3 DNA reads TGTGCCAGTACAAAAGGACGGACGGAGAACACCGGGGAGCTGTTTTTT.